Presented here are 10 T cell receptor beta chains from one specimen sequenced in a study of shared clonotypes between healthy human individuals. Only CD45RO-negative cells positively selected for CCR7 counted as naive CD8 cells, so terminally differentiated effector memory CD45RA+ cells were excluded. Clones were read by immunoSEQ multiplex PCR, and TCRdb kept only the in-frame ones, dropping some. The table records around 2,000,000 clones, about 95% of them present only once. The specimen sequenced was naive CD8+ T cells sorted from blood. Receptor source: a man aged 18 to 29 in good health.

The CDR3 sequence: CASRGIGDYGYTF. Written as DNA, the CDR3 is TGTGCCAGCAGGGGGATAGGCGACTATGGCTACACCTTC. The chain links TRBV27 to TRBJ1-2; the D is unclear. The CDR3 is 13 amino acids. The V and J ends lost 6 bases and 3 bases respectively, with 11 bases between them. The germline V gene has CDR1 MNHEY and CDR2 SMNVEV (reference sequence).

The chain joins TRBV25-1 to TRBJ1-5; D gene ambiguous. Looked up from germline, CDR1 is MGHDK and CDR2 is SYGVNS. V was cut by 0 bases and J by 6 bases, with 9 bases left in between. CDR3 length: 14 amino acids. CDR3: CASSEYELGQPQHF. As DNA, the CDR3 is TGTGCCAGCAGTGAATATGAGCTCGGTCAGCCCCAGCATTTT.

A note on this clone: Additional DNA sequences in this sample encode the identical CDR3. The V and J genes are TRBV6-5 and TRBJ2-7; a weak D match, TRBD2 (6 bases). The CDR3 runs to 13 residues. With 2 bases removed from V and 6 bases from J, the gap between germline ends came to 11 bases. Germline CDR1 and CDR2: MNHEY and SVGAGI. CDR3 in DNA: TGTGCCAGCAGTTACAGCTCCGGGGGCGAGCAGTACTTC. Protein sequence: CASSYSSGGEQYF.

This sequence joins TRBV13 and TRBJ2-3; D is unresolved. The V gene's germline CDR1 is PRHDT and CDR2 FYEKMQ (reference sequence). The CDR3 length is 13 residues. V lost 3 bases, J lost 1 base, and 5 bases lay in between. The CDR3 DNA reads as TGTGCCAGCAGCTTTCCGGGCACAGATACGCAGTATTTT. It yields the protein CASSFPGTDTQYF.

J is TRBJ2-7 and V is TRBV7-9; 7 positions agree with TRBD2. V dropped 4 bases and J dropped 6; count of bases not matched to a gene: 9. Germline V lookup: CDR1 SEHNR, CDR2 FQNEAQ (reference sequence). CDR3 size: 14 residues. The CDR3 reads CASSSDWEGSEQYF. In DNA form, the CDR3 reads TGTGCCAGCAGCTCCGACTGGGAGGGCTCCGAGCAGTACTTC.

The V and J genes are TRBV5-6 and TRBJ2-3, with 9 bases lining up with TRBD2. Per the germline V gene, CDR1 is SGHDT and CDR2 is YYEEEE. Losses at the gene ends were 3 bases for V and 5 bases for J; bases not matched to a gene: 4. The CDR3 has 14 amino acids. The CDR3 DNA reads TGTGCCAGCAGCTCGGGACTAGCTCAAGATACGCAGTATTTT. It yields the protein CASSSGLAQDTQYF.

The chain employs TRBV27 and TRBJ2-4, with TRBD2 matching 10 bases. Trimming took 5 bases from V and 8 from J; bases not matched to a gene: 6. CDR1 and CDR2 from the germline V gene are MNHEY and SMNVEV (reference sequence). This CDR3 is 14 amino acids long. The CDR3 nucleotides are TGTGCCAGCAGTACCGTAGCGGGAGGACACATTCAGTACTTC. This codes for CASSTVAGGHIQYF.

This sequence joins TRBV10-3 and TRBJ2-3, with D perhaps assigned TRBD1 or TRBD2 (7 bases each). V lost 6 bases to trimming and J lost 4 bases, with 23 bases between them. The germline V gene encodes CDR1 ENHRY and CDR2 SYGVKD. The CDR3 loop spans 17 amino acids. CDR3 sequence: CAIRGSLRGGGADTQYF. Here the CDR3 DNA reads TGTGCCATCAGGGGCAGCCTCAGGGGAGGGGGCGCAGATACGCAGTATTTT.

The genes are TRBV4-3 and TRBJ1-2, with D perhaps matching TRBD1 (6 bases). Trimming cost V 5 bases and J 4 bases, with 17 bases left between them. CDR3 length: 15 residues. Germline V lookup: CDR1 LGHNA, CDR2 YSLEER. The CDR3 DNA reads as TGCGCCAGCAGCGGGGGGATAGGGGGGCTCTATGGCTACACCTTC. It specifies CASSGGIGGLYGYTF.

The genes are TRBV28 and TRBJ1-1; 7 bases agree with TRBD1. The CDR3 is 15 residues long. Trimming took 6 bases from V and 3 from J; bases not matched to a gene: 10. Germline V gene lookup returns CDR1 MDHEN and CDR2 SYDVKM. CDR3 amino acids: CASRGLRQGHTEAFF. CDR3 sequence (DNA): TGTGCCAGCAGGGGTTTAAGACAGGGTCACACTGAAGCTTTCTTT.